A selection of T cell receptor beta chains follows, all from one sample in a study of T cells in localized non-small cell lung cancer. Clones were sequenced by immunoSEQ multiplex PCR, and TCRdb holds only the in-frame ones, with some missing. The sample consists of around 3,000 clones, around 25% of them appearing once. Source: lung tumor tissue, taken before any cancer treatment. The receptors come from a male donor aged 60 or over with stage III lung adenocarcinoma. Each CDR3 is given with its conserved first and last residue. Fields, in order: CDR3 protein, CDR3 DNA, J gene, V gene, D gene, clone size. The D gene is left open where the match is weak. A clone size is listed for some rows: how often the clone was seen (once, few, many), or a class if it is expanded.

CASSLGRSVQETQYF,TGTGCCAGCAGCTTAGGTCGGTCAGTTCAAGAGACCCAGTACTTC,TRBJ2-5,TRBV11-3,.,medium-sized
CASSLVSGGLGEKLFF,TGTGCCAGCAGCTTAGTGTCTGGGGGGTTGGGTGAAAAACTGTTTTTT,TRBJ1-4,TRBV11-3,.,medium-sized
CASSSGQGGDEQFF,TGTGCCAGCAGTTCAGGACAGGGGGGTGATGAGCAGTTCTTC,TRBJ2-1,TRBV2,TRBD1,few
CASSVKGPNRGRSGYTF,TGTGCCAGCAGCGTAAAGGGCCCTAACAGGGGGCGGAGTGGCTACACCTTC,TRBJ1-2,TRBV9,TRBD1,few
CAQEAGTEAFF,TGTGCCCAGGAGGCGGGCACTGAAGCTTTCTTT,TRBJ1-1,TRBV30,.,.
CASRPTGSWTGELFF,TGTGCCAGCAGGCCGACAGGGTCTTGGACCGGGGAGCTGTTTTTT,TRBJ2-2,TRBV11-3,TRBD1,.
CASSPGTSSHEQYF,TGTGCCAGCAGCCCCGGGACTAGCTCTCACGAGCAGTACTTC,TRBJ2-7,TRBV11-3,TRBD2,.
CASSPSSTNEKLFF,TGTGCCAGCTCGCCCAGTTCAACTAATGAAAAACTGTTTTTT,TRBJ1-4,TRBV18,.,few
CARSLVRPYSYNEQFF,TGTGCCAGAAGCTTGGTCAGACCGTACTCCTACAATGAGCAGTTCTTC,TRBJ2-1,TRBV5-3,.,few
CASRTLLRRLGQETQYF,TGTGCCAGCAGAACGCTCCTCCGGAGACTGGGACAAGAGACCCAGTACTTC,TRBJ2-5,TRBV6-8,.,.
CAWSFRGGIGNTIYF,TGTGCCTGGAGCTTCAGGGGAGGAATTGGAAACACCATATATTTT,TRBJ1-3,TRBV30,.,.
CASSISATSSYNEQFF,TGTGCCAGTAGTATCTCAGCCACGAGCTCCTACAATGAGCAGTTCTTC,TRBJ2-1,TRBV19,.,.
CASSAYAAGRQMGEQYF,TGTGCCAGCTCAGCATACGCGGCGGGGAGGCAGATGGGCGAGCAGTACTTC,TRBJ2-7,TRBV18,.,.
CASSPTGLGAEAFF,TGTGCCAGCAGTCCGACAGGGTTGGGCGCTGAAGCTTTCTTT,TRBJ1-1,TRBV14,TRBD1,few
CASSLVAGATTGELFF,TGTGCCAGCAGCTTAGTGGCGGGGGCCACCACCGGGGAGCTGTTTTTT,TRBJ2-2,TRBV11-3,.,medium-sized
CASSASGQSNYGYTF,TGTGCCAGCAGCGCGTCGGGACAGTCTAACTATGGCTACACCTTC,TRBJ1-2,TRBV9,TRBD1,medium-sized
CASSIRGGSPEAFF,TGTGCCAGCAGCATACGGGGGGGGTCTCCCGAAGCTTTCTTT,TRBJ1-1,TRBV6-8,.,.
CASSLAPDRTDTQYF,TGTGCCAGCAGTCTAGCTCCCGACCGCACAGATACGCAGTATTTT,TRBJ2-3,TRBV6-8,.,.
CASSIGGRAGETQYF,TGTGCCAGTAGTATAGGCGGGAGGGCCGGGGAGACCCAGTACTTC,TRBJ2-5,TRBV19,TRBD2,.
CASSRGGINEKLFF,TGTGCCAGCAGTCGCGGGGGAATCAATGAAAAACTGTTTTTT,TRBJ1-4,TRBV11-3,.,.
CASSPSEGQGDYSNQPQHF,TGTGCCAGCAGTCCCTCGGAGGGACAGGGCGATTATAGCAATCAGCCCCAGCATTTT,TRBJ1-5,TRBV28,TRBD1,.
CASTLGGGLNNEQFF,TGTGCCAGCACCTTAGGGGGGGGGCTTAACAATGAGCAGTTCTTC,TRBJ2-1,TRBV28,.,few
CAIRLDRTTEAFF,TGTGCCATCAGGCTAGACAGGACCACTGAAGCTTTCTTT,TRBJ1-1,TRBV6-8,.,few
CASSGRGQVYGEQFF,TGTGCCAGCAGCGGGCGGGGGCAGGTCTACGGTGAGCAGTTCTTC,TRBJ2-1,TRBV9,.,few
CASSLQQSNTYGYTF,TGTGCCAGCTCACTACAGCAGAGTAATACCTATGGCTACACCTTC,TRBJ1-2,TRBV18,.,.
CASSPPGGTGYEQYF,TGTGCCAGCTCACCACCAGGGGGCACCGGCTACGAGCAGTACTTC,TRBJ2-7,TRBV18,TRBD1,few
CAGRKGGTEASEQYF,TGTGCCGGTCGGAAGGGGGGGACAGAGGCCTCCGAGCAGTACTTC,TRBJ2-7,TRBV6-8,.,few
CASSLEGQSNEKLFF,TGCGCCAGCAGCTTGGAGGGACAGTCTAATGAAAAACTGTTTTTT,TRBJ1-4,TRBV5-1,TRBD1,.
CASNQDYGYTF,TGTGCCAGTAATCAAGACTATGGCTACACCTTC,TRBJ1-2,TRBV19,.,few
CASGTSGPGELFF,TGTGCCAGCGGGACTAGCGGGCCCGGGGAGCTGTTTTTT,TRBJ2-2,TRBV7-2,TRBD2,few
CASSPGLAGNYEQYF,TGTGCCAGCAGCCCCGGGCTAGCGGGAAACTACGAGCAGTACTTC,TRBJ2-7,TRBV11-3,TRBD2,medium-sized
CASSVRSWTEDRGFNYGYTF,TGTGCCAGCAGCGTACGGTCCTGGACCGAGGACAGGGGCTTTAACTATGGCTACACCTTC,TRBJ1-2,TRBV9,TRBD1,few
CASSVGIGNQPQHF,TGTGCCAGCAGCGTAGGGATAGGCAATCAGCCCCAGCATTTT,TRBJ1-5,TRBV9,.,few